Listed here are 10 T cell receptor beta chains from one sample, sequenced in a study of blood T cell repertoires in COVID-19. Using immunoSEQ multiplex PCR, the repertoire was profiled, and TCRdb retains in-frame clones only, with some absent. The sample yields hundreds of thousands of clones, approximately 90% seen once. Input material: peripheral blood. The receptors come from a woman aged 30 to 39 with COVID-19, enrolled during active disease.

The chain joins TRBV27 to TRBJ1-1; no reliable D call. With 2 bases removed from V and 3 bases from J, the gap between germline ends came to 19 bases. From germline, CDR1 is MNHEY and CDR2 SMNVEV (reference sequence). This CDR3 is 17 amino acids long. The CDR3 DNA reads TGTGCCAGCAGTTTACGATTTGGCAGGAGGGCAGACACTGAAGCTTTCTTT. Its translation is CASSLRFGRRADTEAFF.

V gene TRBV11-1 combines with J gene TRBJ2-5; 9 nucleotides line up with TRBD1. The J segment lost 4 bases and the V segment lost 1 base, leaving 4 bases of the junction unmatched. The CDR3 contains 15 residues. CDR1 and CDR2 from the germline V gene are SGHAT and FQDESV (reference sequence). The CDR3 region is CASSLDGQGPETQYF. The CDR3 DNA is TGTGCCAGCAGCTTAGATGGACAGGGGCCAGAGACCCAGTACTTC.

V usage is TRBV10-2 and J usage is TRBJ2-3, with 11 positions matching TRBD1. The CDR3 is 17 residues long. Germline V lookup: CDR1 WSHSY, CDR2 SAAADI. With 4 bases clipped from V and 2 bases from J, the junction kept 8 bases outside the gene matches. The CDR3 spells CASSGDLDRGLTDTQYF. The CDR3 DNA reads as TGCGCCAGCAGTGGAGATTTGGACAGGGGGCTCACAGATACGCAGTATTTT.

V gene TRBV12-2 combines with J gene TRBJ2-7; the D call in the table, TRBD1, was not verified against the DNA. TRBV12-2 is recorded as a pseudogene. The CDR3 spans 16 residues. The CDR3 region is CASRPQSRDRAYEQYF. CDR3 nucleotide sequence: TGTGCAAGTCGCCCCCAGTCCCGGGACAGGGCCTACGAGCAGTACTTC.

V usage is TRBV5-1 and J usage is TRBJ1-1, with D perhaps TRBD1 (6 bases). Germline-derived CDR1 and CDR2 are SGHRS and YFSETQ. Trimming pared 4 bases from V and 10 bases from J, leaving 11 bases between. The CDR3 sequence is 11 residues long. DNA for the CDR3: TGCGCCAGCAGCCCAGGGGCGGGAGCTTTCTTT. Translation: CASSPGAGAFF.

The rearrangement uses TRBV2 and TRBJ2-1; 7 bases are shared with TRBD1. V was pared by 8 bases and J by 6 bases, with 7 bases of the junction left unmatched. CDR3 length: 13 residues. Germline CDR1 reads SNHLY; CDR2 reads FYNNEI. This CDR3 reads CASGWDSFNEQFF. CDR3 in DNA: TGTGCCAGCGGTTGGGACAGCTTCAATGAGCAGTTCTTC.

The chain couples TRBV11-2 to TRBJ2-1, with TRBD2 as a possible D gene (5 bases). CDR1 and CDR2 (germline): SGHAT, FQNNGV. The V and J ends lost 4 bases and 2 bases respectively, with 18 bases between them. The CDR3 is 17 amino acids. CDR3 bases: TGTGCCAGCAGCTCGGGTCTTGCTAGCTTGACCTACAATGAGCAGTTCTTC. This codes for CASSSGLASLTYNEQFF.

This clone was seen a few times. This chain connects TRBV7-2 to TRBJ1-3; D remains unclear. V gave up 5 bases and J gave up 0 bases, with 8 bases separating them. CDR1 and CDR2 from the germline V gene are SGHTA and FQGNSA. The CDR3 loop spans 14 amino acids. The DNA for the CDR3 is TGTGCCAGCAGCCCTACCAACTCTGGAAACACCATATATTTT. Protein product: CASSPTNSGNTIYF.

The chain joins TRBV7-9 to TRBJ1-1, with D perhaps TRBD1 (5 bases). This CDR3 region has 14 residues. The V gene's germline CDR1 is SEHNR and CDR2 FQNEAQ (reference sequence). Trimming took 0 bases from V and 6 from J, leaving 11 bases between them. The CDR3 here is CASSLALAGPEAFF. CDR3 DNA: TGTGCCAGCAGCTTAGCGTTGGCAGGGCCTGAAGCTTTCTTT.

Notes on this clone: The junction does not match germline at one end; this may be a read error. The chain couples TRBV5-8 to TRBJ1-3; D ambiguous. This CDR3 region has 15 residues. CDR1 is SGHTS, CDR2 YDEGEE, per germline. The CDR3 region is CASSLDSYSGYTIYF. The CDR3 bases are TGTGCCAGCAGCTTGGACAGTTACTCTGGATACACCATATATTTT.